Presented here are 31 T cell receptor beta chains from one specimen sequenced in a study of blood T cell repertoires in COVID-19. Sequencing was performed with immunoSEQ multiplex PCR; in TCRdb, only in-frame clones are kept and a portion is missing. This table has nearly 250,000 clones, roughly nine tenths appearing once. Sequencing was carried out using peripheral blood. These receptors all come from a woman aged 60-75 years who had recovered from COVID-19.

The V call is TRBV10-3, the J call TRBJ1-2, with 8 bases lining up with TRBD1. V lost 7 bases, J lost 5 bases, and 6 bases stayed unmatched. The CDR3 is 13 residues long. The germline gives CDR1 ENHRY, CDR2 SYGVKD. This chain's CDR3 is CAIMQGAEYGYTF. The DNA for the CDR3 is TGTGCCATCATGCAGGGGGCGGAATATGGCTACACCTTC.

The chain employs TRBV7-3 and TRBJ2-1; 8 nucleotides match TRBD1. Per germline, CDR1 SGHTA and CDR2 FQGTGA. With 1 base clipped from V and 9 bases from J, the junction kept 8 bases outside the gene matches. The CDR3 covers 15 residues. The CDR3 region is CASSLKVTGESEQFF. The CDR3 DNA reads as TGTGCCAGCAGCTTAAAAGTGACAGGGGAGAGTGAGCAGTTCTTC.

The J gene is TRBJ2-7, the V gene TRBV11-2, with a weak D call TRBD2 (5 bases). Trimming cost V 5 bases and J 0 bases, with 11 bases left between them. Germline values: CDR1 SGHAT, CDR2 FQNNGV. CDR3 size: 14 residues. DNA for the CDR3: TGTGCCAGCAGCGCGTTAGCGTACTCCTACGAGCAGTACTTC. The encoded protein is CASSALAYSYEQYF.

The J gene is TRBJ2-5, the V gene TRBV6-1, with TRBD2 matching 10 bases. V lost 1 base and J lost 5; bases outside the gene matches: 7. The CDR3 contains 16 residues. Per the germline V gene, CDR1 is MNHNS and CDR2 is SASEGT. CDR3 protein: CASSEVIAGGRETQYF. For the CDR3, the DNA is TGTGCCAGCAGTGAAGTGATAGCGGGGGGTCGGGAGACCCAGTACTTC.

The CDR3 DNA follows: TGTGCCAGCAGCGACAGACATTCACCCCTCCACTTT. As protein: CASSDRHSPLHF. The V call is TRBV28, the J call TRBJ1-6, with D possibly matching TRBD1 (5 bases). V lost 6 bases and J 8 bases, leaving 8 bases between the germline ends. Germline-derived CDR1 and CDR2 are MDHEN and SYDVKM. This CDR3 is 12 amino acids long.

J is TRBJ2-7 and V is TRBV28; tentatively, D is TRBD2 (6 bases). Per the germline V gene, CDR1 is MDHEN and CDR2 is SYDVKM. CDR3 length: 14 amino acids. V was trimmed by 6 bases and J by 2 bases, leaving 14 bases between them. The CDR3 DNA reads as TGTGCCAGCAGGCCGTCCCGCGGGGCCTACGAGCAGTACTTC. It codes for CASRPSRGAYEQYF.

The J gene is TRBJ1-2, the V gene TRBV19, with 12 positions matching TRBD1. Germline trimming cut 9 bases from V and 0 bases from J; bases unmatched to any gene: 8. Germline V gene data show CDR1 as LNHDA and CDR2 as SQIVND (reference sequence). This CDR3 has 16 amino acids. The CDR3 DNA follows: TGTGCCAGGCCGGGACAGGGGGCGCCGGCTAACTATGGCTACACCTTC. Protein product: CARPGQGAPANYGYTF.

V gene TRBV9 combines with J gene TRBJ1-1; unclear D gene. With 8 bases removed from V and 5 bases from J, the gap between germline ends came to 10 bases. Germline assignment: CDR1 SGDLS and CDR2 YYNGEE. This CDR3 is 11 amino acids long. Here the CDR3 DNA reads TGTGCCAGATTTCGAGGAACTGAAGCTTTCTTT. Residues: CARFRGTEAFF.

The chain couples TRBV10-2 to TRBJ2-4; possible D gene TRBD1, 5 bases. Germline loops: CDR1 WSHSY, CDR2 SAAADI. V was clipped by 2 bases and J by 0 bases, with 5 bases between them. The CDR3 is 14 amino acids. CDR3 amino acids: CASSERGAKNIQYF. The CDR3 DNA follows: TGCGCCAGCAGTGAGAGGGGAGCCAAAAACATTCAGTACTTC.

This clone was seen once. In DNA, the CDR3 is TGTGCCAGCAGCCCTTTAACAGGGGGCTATGAAAAACTGTTTTTT. Translating gives CASSPLTGGYEKLFF. The chain uses TRBV5-6 and TRBJ1-4; 9 bases map to TRBD1. The CDR3 has 15 amino acids. V dropped 4 bases and J dropped 6; count of bases not matched to a gene: 7. Germline V CDR1 and CDR2: SGHDT, YYEEEE. The full variable domain, its missing parts supplied by reference TRBV5-6 and TRBJ1-4, is DAGVTQSPTHLIKTRGQQVTLRCSPKSGHDTVSWYQQALGQGPQFIFQYYEEEERQRGNFPDRFSGHQFPNYSSELNVNALLLGDSALYLCASSPLTGGYEKLFFGSGTQLSVL.

The CDR3 nucleotides read TGTGCCAGCAGCTTGAGGCCGGGGAGACCTCCCAACGTAAATCAGCCCCAGCATTTT. Its protein is CASSLRPGRPPNVNQPQHF. The V call is TRBV5-5, the J call TRBJ1-5; D is undetermined. Per germline, CDR1 SGHKS and CDR2 YYEKEE (reference sequence). CDR3 length: 19 residues. Trimming took off 1 base at V and 4 bases at J, with 24 bases between the two ends.

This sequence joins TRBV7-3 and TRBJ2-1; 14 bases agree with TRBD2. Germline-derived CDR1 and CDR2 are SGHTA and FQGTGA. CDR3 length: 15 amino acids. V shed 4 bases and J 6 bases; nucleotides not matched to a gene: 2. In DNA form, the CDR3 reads TGTGCCAGCAGCTCGGGACTAGCGGGGGCCAATGAGCAGTTCTTC. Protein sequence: CASSSGLAGANEQFF.

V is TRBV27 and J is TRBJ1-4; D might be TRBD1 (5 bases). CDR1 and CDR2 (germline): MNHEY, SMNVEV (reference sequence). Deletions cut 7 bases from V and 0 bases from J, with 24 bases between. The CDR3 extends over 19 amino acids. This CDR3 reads CASTLRGPGVAATNEKLFF. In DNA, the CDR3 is TGTGCCAGCACCCTCCGGGGCCCGGGGGTAGCCGCAACTAATGAAAAACTGTTTTTT.

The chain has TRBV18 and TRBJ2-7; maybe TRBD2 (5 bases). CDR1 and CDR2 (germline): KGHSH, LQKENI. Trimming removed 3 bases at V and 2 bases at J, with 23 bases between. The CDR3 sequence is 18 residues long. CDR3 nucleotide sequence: TGTGCCAGCTCACCGAGGTCGAATCCGGTTAGCGTGACCTACGAGCAGTACTTC. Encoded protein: CASSPRSNPVSVTYEQYF.

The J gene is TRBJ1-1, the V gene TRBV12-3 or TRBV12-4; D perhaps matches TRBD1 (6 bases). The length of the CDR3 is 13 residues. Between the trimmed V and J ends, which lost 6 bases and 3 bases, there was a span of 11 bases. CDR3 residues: CASRGGHYTEAFF. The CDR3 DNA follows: TGTGCCAGCAGAGGGGGACACTACACTGAAGCTTTCTTT.

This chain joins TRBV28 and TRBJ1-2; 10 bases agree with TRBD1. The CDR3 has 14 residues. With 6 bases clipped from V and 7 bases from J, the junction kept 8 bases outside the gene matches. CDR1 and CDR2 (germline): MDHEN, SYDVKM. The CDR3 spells CASRDRGRSSGYTF. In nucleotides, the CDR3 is TGTGCCAGCAGAGACAGGGGGCGGTCTAGTGGCTACACCTTC.

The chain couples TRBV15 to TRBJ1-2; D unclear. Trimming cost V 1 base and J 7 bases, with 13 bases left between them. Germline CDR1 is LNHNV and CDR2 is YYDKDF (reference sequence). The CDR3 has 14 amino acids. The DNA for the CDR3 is TGTGCCACCAGCAGAGGAATGGTAGTGAGTGGCTACACCTTC. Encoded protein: CATSRGMVVSGYTF.

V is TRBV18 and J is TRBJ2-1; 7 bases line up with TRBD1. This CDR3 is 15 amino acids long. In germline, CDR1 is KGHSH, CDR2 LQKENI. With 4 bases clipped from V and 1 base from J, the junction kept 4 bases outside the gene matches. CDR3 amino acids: CASSQGQESYNEQFF. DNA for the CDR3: TGTGCCAGCTCACAAGGACAGGAGTCCTACAATGAGCAGTTCTTC.

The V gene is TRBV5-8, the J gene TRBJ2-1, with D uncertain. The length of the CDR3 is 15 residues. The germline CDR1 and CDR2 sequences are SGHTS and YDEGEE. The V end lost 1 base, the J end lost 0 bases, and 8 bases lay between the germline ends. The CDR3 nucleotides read TGTGCCAGCAGCTTGTACTACGACTCCTACAATGAGCAGTTCTTC. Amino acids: CASSLYYDSYNEQFF.

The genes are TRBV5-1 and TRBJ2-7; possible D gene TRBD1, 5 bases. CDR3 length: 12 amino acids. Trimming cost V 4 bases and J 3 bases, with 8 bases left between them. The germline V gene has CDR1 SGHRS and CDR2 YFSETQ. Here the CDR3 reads CASSPDNYEQYF. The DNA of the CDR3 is TGCGCCAGCAGCCCGGACAACTACGAGCAGTACTTC.

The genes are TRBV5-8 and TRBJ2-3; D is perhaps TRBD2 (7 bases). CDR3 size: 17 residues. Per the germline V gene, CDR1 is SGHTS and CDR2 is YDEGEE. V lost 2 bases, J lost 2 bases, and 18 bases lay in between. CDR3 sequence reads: CASSFGGGGGITDTQYF. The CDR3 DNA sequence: TGTGCCAGCAGCTTTGGGGGCGGGGGCGGCATCACAGATACGCAGTATTTT.

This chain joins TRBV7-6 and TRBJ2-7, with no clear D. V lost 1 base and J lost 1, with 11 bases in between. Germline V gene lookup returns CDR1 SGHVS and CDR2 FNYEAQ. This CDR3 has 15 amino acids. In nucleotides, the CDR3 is TGTGCCAGCAGCTTAGATATGGCCCAGTCCTACGAGCAGTACTTC. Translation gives CASSLDMAQSYEQYF.

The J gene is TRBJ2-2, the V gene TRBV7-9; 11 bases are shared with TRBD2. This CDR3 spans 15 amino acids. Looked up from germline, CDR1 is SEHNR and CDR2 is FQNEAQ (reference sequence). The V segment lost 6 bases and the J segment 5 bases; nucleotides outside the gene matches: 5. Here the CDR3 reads CASSLTSGATGELFF. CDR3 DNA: TGTGCCAGCAGTTTGACTAGCGGGGCGACCGGGGAGCTGTTTTTT.

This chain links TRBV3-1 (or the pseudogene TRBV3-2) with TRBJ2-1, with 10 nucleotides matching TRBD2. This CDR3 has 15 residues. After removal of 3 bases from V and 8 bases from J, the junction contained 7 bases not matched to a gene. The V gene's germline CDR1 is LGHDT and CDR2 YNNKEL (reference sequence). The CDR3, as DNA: TGTGCCAGCAGCCAGGGAGCGGGGGGGCTGTATGAGCAGTTCTTC. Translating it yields CASSQGAGGLYEQFF.

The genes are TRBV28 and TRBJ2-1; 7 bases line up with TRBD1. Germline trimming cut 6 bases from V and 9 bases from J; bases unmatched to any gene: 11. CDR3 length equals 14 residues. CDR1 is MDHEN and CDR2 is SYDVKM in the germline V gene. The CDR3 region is CASRNRGGVGEQFF. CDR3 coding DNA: TGTGCCAGCAGAAACCGAGGGGGCGTTGGTGAGCAGTTCTTC.

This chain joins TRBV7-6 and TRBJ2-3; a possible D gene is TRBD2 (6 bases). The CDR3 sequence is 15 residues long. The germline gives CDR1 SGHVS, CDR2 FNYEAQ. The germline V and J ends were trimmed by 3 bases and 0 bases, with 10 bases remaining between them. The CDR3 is CASSLGLPSTDTQYF. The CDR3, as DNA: TGTGCCAGCAGCTTGGGACTTCCTAGCACAGATACGCAGTATTTT.

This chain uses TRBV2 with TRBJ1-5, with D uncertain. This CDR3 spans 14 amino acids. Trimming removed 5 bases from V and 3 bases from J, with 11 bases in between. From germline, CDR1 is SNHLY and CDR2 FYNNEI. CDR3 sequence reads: CASSPGTVNQPQHF. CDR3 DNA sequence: TGTGCCAGCAGTCCGGGTACTGTCAATCAGCCCCAGCATTTT.

Here the CDR3 reads CASICLAGGRGNNEQFF. DNA for the CDR3: TGTGCCAGCATTTGTCTAGCGGGGGGCCGAGGGAACAATGAGCAGTTCTTC. The gene calls are TRBV21-1 and TRBJ2-1; the tabulated D call, TRBD2, remains unverified against the DNA. TRBV21-1 is noted as a pseudogene. CDR3 length equals 17 residues.

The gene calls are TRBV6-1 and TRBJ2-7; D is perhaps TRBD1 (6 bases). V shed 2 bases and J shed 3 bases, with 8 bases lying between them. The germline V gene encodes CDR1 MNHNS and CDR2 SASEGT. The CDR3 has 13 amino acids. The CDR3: CASSERTDYEQYF. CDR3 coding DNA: TGTGCCAGCAGTGAAAGGACAGACTACGAGCAGTACTTC.

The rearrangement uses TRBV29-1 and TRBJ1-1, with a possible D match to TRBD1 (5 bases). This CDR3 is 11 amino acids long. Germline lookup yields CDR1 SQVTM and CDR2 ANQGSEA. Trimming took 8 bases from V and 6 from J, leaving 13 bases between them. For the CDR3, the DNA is TGCAGCTCAGGGTCCGTGGCTGAAGCTTTCTTT. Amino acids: CSSGSVAEAFF.

CDR3 amino acids: CASSKMWRRNYGYTF. Written as DNA, the CDR3 is TGTGCCAGCAGCAAAATGTGGCGGAGAAACTATGGCTACACCTTC. The chain uses TRBV21-1 and TRBJ1-2. TRBV21-1 is flagged as a pseudogene. The length of the CDR3 is 15 residues.